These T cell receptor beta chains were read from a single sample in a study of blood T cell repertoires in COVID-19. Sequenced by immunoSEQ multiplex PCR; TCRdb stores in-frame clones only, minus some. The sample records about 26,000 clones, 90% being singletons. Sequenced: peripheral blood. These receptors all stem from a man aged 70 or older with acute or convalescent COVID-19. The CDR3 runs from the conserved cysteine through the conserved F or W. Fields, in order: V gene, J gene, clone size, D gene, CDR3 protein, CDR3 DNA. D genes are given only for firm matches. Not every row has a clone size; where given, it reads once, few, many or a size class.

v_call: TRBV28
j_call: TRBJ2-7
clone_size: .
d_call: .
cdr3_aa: CASTAAVNGYEQYF
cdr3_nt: TGTGCCAGCACCGCGGCTGTTAATGGGTACGAGCAGTACTTC

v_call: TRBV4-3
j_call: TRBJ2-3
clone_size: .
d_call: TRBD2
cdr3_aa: CASSQASGRATDTQYF
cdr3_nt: TGCGCCAGCAGCCAGGCTAGCGGGAGGGCTACAGATACGCAGTATTTT

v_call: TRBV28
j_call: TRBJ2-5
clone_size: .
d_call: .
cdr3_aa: CASTRTTQETQYF
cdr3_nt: TGTGCCAGCACGAGGACTACACAAGAGACCCAGTACTTC

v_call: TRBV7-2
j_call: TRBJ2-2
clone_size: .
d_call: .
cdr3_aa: CASSPRQVTGELFF
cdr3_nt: TGTGCCAGCAGCCCACGACAAGTTACCGGGGAGCTGTTTTTT

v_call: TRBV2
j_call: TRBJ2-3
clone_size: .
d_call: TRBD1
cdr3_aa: CASSWDRGPTDTQYF
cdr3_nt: TGTGCCAGCAGTTGGGACAGGGGCCCCACAGATACGCAGTATTTT

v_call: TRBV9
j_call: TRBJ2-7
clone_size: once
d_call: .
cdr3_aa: CASSVEPASYEQYF
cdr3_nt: TGTGCCAGCAGCGTAGAGCCTGCATCCTACGAGCAGTACTTC

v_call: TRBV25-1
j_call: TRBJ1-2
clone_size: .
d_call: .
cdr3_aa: CASSDAGAGGYGYTF
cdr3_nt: TGTGCCAGCAGTGACGCAGGGGCGGGTGGCTATGGCTACACCTTC

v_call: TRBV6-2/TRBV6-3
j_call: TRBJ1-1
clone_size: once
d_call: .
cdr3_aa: CASSDGMNTEAFF
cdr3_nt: TGTGCCAGCAGCGACGGGATGAACACTGAAGCTTTCTTT

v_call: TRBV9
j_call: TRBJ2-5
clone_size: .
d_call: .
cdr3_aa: CASSAGLPQETQYF
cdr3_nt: TGTGCCAGCAGCGCTGGACTTCCTCAAGAGACCCAGTACTTC

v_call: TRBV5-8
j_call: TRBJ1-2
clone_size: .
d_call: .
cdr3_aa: CASSLDLSTGWNYGYTF
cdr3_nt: TGTGCCAGCAGCTTGGATTTAAGTACAGGGTGGAACTATGGCTACACCTTC

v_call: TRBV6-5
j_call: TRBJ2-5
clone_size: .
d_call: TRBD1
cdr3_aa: CASRDEGAGSETQYF
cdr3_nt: TGTGCCAGCAGAGACGAGGGGGCGGGCAGTGAGACCCAGTACTTC

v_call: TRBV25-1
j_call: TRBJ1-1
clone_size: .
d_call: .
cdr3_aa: CASSEWPGRAFF
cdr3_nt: TGTGCCAGCAGTGAATGGCCGGGGAGGGCTTTCTTT

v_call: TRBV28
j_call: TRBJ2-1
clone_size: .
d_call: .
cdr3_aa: CASSSPPSRLPKLANEQFF
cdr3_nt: TGTGCCAGCAGTTCCCCTCCGTCCCGACTACCCAAATTGGCCAATGAGCAGTTCTTC

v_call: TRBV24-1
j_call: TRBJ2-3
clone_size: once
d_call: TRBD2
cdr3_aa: CATSDSSGRAKKGQEDPPDTQYF
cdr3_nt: TGTGCCACCAGTGATTCAAGCGGGAGGGCCAAGAAGGGCCAAGAGGACCCCCCAGATACGCAGTATTTT

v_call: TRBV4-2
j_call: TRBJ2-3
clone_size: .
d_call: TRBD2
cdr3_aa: CASSQHLLAGGGDTQYF
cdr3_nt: TGTGCCAGCAGCCAACATCTACTAGCGGGAGGGGGAGATACGCAGTATTTT

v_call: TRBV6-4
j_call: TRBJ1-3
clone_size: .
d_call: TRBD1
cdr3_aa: CASRDSASGNTIYF
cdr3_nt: TGTGCCAGCCGGGACAGTGCCTCTGGAAACACCATATATTTT

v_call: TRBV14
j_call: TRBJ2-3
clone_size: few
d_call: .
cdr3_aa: CASSQDAGDTQYF
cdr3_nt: TGTGCCAGCAGCCAAGATGCCGGGGATACGCAGTATTTT

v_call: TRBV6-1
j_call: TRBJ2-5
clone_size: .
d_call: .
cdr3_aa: CASSEALRETQYF
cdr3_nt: TGTGCCAGCAGTGAAGCGCTTCGGGAGACCCAGTACTTC

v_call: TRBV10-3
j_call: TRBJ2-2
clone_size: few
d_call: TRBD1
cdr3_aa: CAISESTGGANTGELFF
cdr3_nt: TGTGCCATCAGTGAGTCGACAGGGGGAGCGAACACCGGGGAGCTGTTTTTT

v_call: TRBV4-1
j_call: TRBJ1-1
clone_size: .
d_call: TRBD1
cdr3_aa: CASSQWTGPDPEAFF
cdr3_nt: TGCGCCAGCAGCCAGTGGACAGGGCCGGACCCTGAAGCTTTCTTT

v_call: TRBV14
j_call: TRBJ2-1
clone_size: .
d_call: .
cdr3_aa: CASSQVRGFGEQFF
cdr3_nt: TGTGCCAGCAGCCAAGTTCGCGGGTTCGGTGAGCAGTTCTTC

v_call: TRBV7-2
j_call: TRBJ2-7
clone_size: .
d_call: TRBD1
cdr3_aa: CASSLTTGTGVVEQYF
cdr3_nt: TGTGCCAGCAGCTTGACCACCGGGACAGGGGTAGTCGAGCAGTACTTC

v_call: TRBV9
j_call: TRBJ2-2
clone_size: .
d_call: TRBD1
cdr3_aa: CASSGQGRTGELFF
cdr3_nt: TGTGCCAGCAGCGGACAGGGGCGCACCGGGGAGCTGTTTTTT

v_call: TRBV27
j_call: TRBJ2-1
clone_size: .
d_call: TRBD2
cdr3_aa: CASTPSGGGGIEQFF
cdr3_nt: TGTGCCAGCACCCCAAGCGGGGGAGGGGGTATTGAGCAGTTCTTC

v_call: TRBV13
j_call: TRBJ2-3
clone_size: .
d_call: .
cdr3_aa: CASSPRSLTDTQYF
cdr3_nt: TGTGCCAGCAGCCCCAGATCCCTCACAGATACGCAGTATTTT

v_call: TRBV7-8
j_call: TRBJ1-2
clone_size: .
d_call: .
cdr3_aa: CASSKRTDLGGGYTF
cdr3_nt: TGTGCCAGCAGCAAAAGGACAGATCTCGGCGGCGGCTACACCTTC

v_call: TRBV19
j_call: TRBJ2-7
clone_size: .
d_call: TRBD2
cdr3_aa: CASRQLGGFGYEQYF
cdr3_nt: TGTGCCAGTAGACAACTCGGGGGGTTCGGCTACGAGCAGTACTTC

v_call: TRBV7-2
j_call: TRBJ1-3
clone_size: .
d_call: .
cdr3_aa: CASSLYLRSSGNTIYF
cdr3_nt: TGTGCCAGCAGCCTCTACCTGCGTAGCTCTGGAAACACCATATATTTT

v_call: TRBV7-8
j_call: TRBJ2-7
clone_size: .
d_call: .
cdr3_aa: CASSQRVYEQYF
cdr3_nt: TGTGCCAGCAGCCAGAGGGTCTACGAGCAGTACTTC

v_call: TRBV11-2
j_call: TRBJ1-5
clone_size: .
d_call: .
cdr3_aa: CASSSEGQPQHF
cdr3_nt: TGTGCCAGCAGCTCGGAGGGTCAGCCCCAGCATTTT

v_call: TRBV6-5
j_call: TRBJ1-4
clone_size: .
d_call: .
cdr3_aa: CASKRGSTNEKLFF
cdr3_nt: TGTGCCAGCAAAAGAGGTTCAACTAATGAAAAACTGTTTTTT

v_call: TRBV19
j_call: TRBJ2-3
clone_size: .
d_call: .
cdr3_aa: CASSTLQSLGQSTDTQYF
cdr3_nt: TGTGCCAGTAGTACACTACAGTCCCTAGGACAGAGCACAGATACGCAGTATTTT

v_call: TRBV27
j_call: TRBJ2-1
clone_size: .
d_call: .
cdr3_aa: CASSERQSSYNEQFF
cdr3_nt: TGTGCCAGCAGTGAGCGCCAGAGCTCCTACAATGAGCAGTTCTTC